The 19 T cell receptor beta chains below come from one sample, sequenced in a study of T cells in localized non-small cell lung cancer. Assay: immunoSEQ multiplex PCR; the TCRdb copy retains only in-frame clones and omits some. Here the sample spans about 59,000 clones, approximately 91% being singletons. This sample comprised peripheral blood, obtained before any cancer treatment. The receptors here all came from a man aged 35 to 69 with stage I lung adenocarcinoma.

The chain uses TRBV18 and TRBJ2-1, with 9 bases that match TRBD1. Trimming removed 4 bases from V and 4 bases from J; junction bases left unmatched: 2. This CDR3 contains 14 residues. In germline, CDR1 is KGHSH, CDR2 LQKENI. The CDR3 loop reads CASSRGQGYNEQFF. The CDR3 region has the DNA TGTGCCAGCTCACGGGGACAGGGATACAATGAGCAGTTCTTC.

This chain connects TRBV18 to TRBJ2-7; TRBD2 aligns across 7 bases. The germline V gene encodes CDR1 KGHSH and CDR2 LQKENI. Unmatched junction bases numbered 9, after V lost 2 bases and J lost 2 bases. This CDR3 has 16 amino acids. The DNA of the CDR3 is TGTGCCAGCTCACCAGAACCGAGCGGGGTTACCTACGAGCAGTACTTC. This encodes CASSPEPSGVTYEQYF. Filled out from reference TRBV18 and TRBJ2-7, the complete variable domain reads NAGVMQNPRHLVRRRGQEARLRCSPMKGHSHVYWYRQLPEEGLKFMVYLQKENIIDESGMPKERFSAEFPKEGPSILRIQQVVRGDSAAYFCASSPEPSGVTYEQYFGPGTRLTVT.

The V gene is TRBV5-6, the J gene TRBJ2-7; TRBD1 aligns across 10 bases. The germline gives CDR1 SGHDT, CDR2 YYEEEE. The CDR3 runs to 13 residues. The V and J ends lost 6 bases and 3 bases, in that order; junction bases with no gene match: 3. CDR3 in amino acids: CASTRDRGYEQYF. The CDR3 nucleotides read TGTGCCAGCACCAGGGACAGGGGCTACGAGCAGTACTTC. Full variable domain (remainder filled in from reference TRBV5-6 and TRBJ2-7): DAGVTQSPTHLIKTRGQQVTLRCSPKSGHDTVSWYQQALGQGPQFIFQYYEEEERQRGNFPDRFSGHQFPNYSSELNVNALLLGDSALYLCASTRDRGYEQYFGPGTRLTVT.

The V gene is TRBV7-2, the J gene TRBJ2-3; D is possibly TRBD2 (6 bases). This CDR3 comprises 17 residues. Looked up from germline, CDR1 is SGHTA and CDR2 is FQGNSA. V was pared by 4 bases and J by 2 bases, with 19 bases between. The CDR3 region has the DNA TGTGCCAGCAGCTCCCCTCGCGGAGGCGGGGTCACAGATACGCAGTATTTT. Translating gives CASSSPRGGGVTDTQYF.

This chain connects TRBV6-5 to TRBJ2-7; D is ambiguous. Germline V gives CDR1 MNHEY, CDR2 SVGAGI. This CDR3 region has 14 residues. The germline V and J ends were trimmed by 6 bases and 0 bases, with 12 bases remaining between them. CDR3 nucleotide sequence: TGTGCCAGCAGCCCTACTCCGGGCTCCTACGAGCAGTACTTC. Its protein is CASSPTPGSYEQYF.

This rearrangement joins TRBV27 to TRBJ2-7; 15 bases align to TRBD2. Unmatched junction bases numbered 20, after V lost 7 bases and J lost 4 bases. CDR3 length equals 20 residues. The germline CDR1 and CDR2 sequences are MNHEY and SMNVEV (reference sequence). The CDR3 DNA sequence: TGTGCCAGCATCAAGCAACCGGGACTAGCGGGAGGTCCCGGGTTATACGAGCAGTACTTC. Its protein is CASIKQPGLAGGPGLYEQYF.

The CDR3 protein is CASSATGSYEQYF. DNA for the CDR3: TGTGCCAGCAGTGCCACAGGCTCCTACGAGCAGTACTTC. The chain joins TRBV28 to TRBJ2-7; D possibly corresponds to TRBD1 (5 bases). Per germline, CDR1 MDHEN and CDR2 SYDVKM. Trimming cost V 5 bases and J 0 bases, with 8 bases left between them. The CDR3 has 13 amino acids.

The V and J genes are TRBV7-3 and TRBJ2-3, with D tentatively TRBD1 (6 bases). Trimming took off 2 bases at V and 2 bases at J, with 11 bases between the two ends. The CDR3 has 15 residues. CDR1 SGHTA and CDR2 FQGTGA come from the germline V gene. The DNA of the CDR3 is TGTGCCAGCAGCTTAGACAGGACACACACAGATACGCAGTATTTT. This encodes CASSLDRTHTDTQYF.

The V call is TRBV7-9, the J call TRBJ2-6, with a possible D match to TRBD2 (5 bases). Looked up from germline, CDR1 is SEHNR and CDR2 is FQNEAQ (reference sequence). This CDR3 contains 17 residues. V lost 5 bases to trimming and J lost 2 bases, with 16 bases between them. The CDR3: CASSLLEGGPGANVLTF. DNA for the CDR3: TGTGCCAGCAGCCTATTAGAGGGCGGTCCTGGGGCCAACGTCCTGACTTTC.

The rearrangement uses TRBV7-9 and TRBJ1-2; no definite D call. Trimming removed 5 bases at V and 8 bases at J, with 15 bases between. The CDR3 consists of 13 residues. Germline V gene lookup returns CDR1 SEHNR and CDR2 FQNEAQ (reference sequence). The CDR3 sequence: CASSTPGSGGYTF. The CDR3 nucleotides are TGTGCCAGCAGCACCCCCGGGAGCGGAGGCTACACCTTC.

This clone was recorded once. V gene TRBV5-1 combines with J gene TRBJ2-5; 11 bases map to TRBD1. Germline loops: CDR1 SGHRS, CDR2 YFSETQ. V was pared by 0 bases and J by 4 bases, with 5 bases of the junction left unmatched. The CDR3 consists of 16 residues. The CDR3 DNA reads as TGCGCCAGCAGCTTGGGGACAGGGGGCCAATTAGAGACCCAGTACTTC. Encoded protein: CASSLGTGGQLETQYF.

This chain joins TRBV27 and TRBJ1-1, with 7 positions matching TRBD1. V shed 5 bases, J shed 9 bases, and the junction held 18 bases outside the gene matches. CDR3 length equals 16 residues. Germline-derived CDR1 and CDR2 are MNHEY and SMNVEV (reference sequence). CDR3 in amino acids: CASSASSGTARFQAFF. The CDR3 nucleotides are TGTGCCAGCAGTGCCAGTTCCGGGACAGCTAGGTTTCAAGCTTTCTTT.

The chain carries TRBV6-1 and TRBJ2-5; no reliable D call. This CDR3 comprises 9 residues. Trimming removed 8 bases at V and 5 bases at J, with 3 bases between. Germline values: CDR1 MNHNS, CDR2 SASEGT. DNA of the CDR3: TGTGCCAGCGGGGAGACCCAGTACTTC. This gives the protein CASGETQYF.

The genes are TRBV5-4 and TRBJ1-1; a weak D match, TRBD1 (5 bases). The V and J ends lost 9 bases and 0 bases respectively, with 21 bases between them. This CDR3 spans 16 amino acids. Germline-derived CDR1 and CDR2 are SGHNT and YYREEE (reference sequence). As DNA, the CDR3 is TGTGCCACTTTCGAAATAGGACACCTCATGAACACTGAAGCTTTCTTT. Its translation is CATFEIGHLMNTEAFF.

Regarding this clone: One junction end disagrees with the germline gene, perhaps due to a read error. The rearrangement links TRBV7-7 to TRBJ2-2, with 8 bases identical to TRBD1. Germline V lookup: CDR1 SSHAT, CDR2 FNYEAQ (reference sequence). This CDR3 has 16 residues. In DNA form, the CDR3 reads TGTGCTAGCAGTTTTGACGGACAGGGCAACACCGGGGAGCTGTTTTTT. The encoded protein is CASSFDGQGNTGELFF. The full variable domain, with the rest looked up from reference TRBV7-7 and TRBJ2-2, is GAGVSQSPRYKVTKRGQDVTLRCDPISSHATLYWYQQALGQGPEFLTYFNYEAQPDKSGLPSDRFSAERPEGSISTLTIQRTEQRDSAMYRCASSFDGQGNTGELFFGEGSRLTVL.

The rearrangement uses TRBV19 and TRBJ2-6; D unresolved. CDR1 is LNHDA, CDR2 SQIVND, per germline (reference sequence). This CDR3 spans 17 amino acids. V gave up 5 bases and J gave up 0 bases, with 14 bases separating them. CDR3 loop: CASSPTTDHSGANVLTF. In DNA form, the CDR3 reads TGTGCCAGTAGTCCCACTACTGATCACTCTGGGGCCAACGTCCTGACTTTC.

The chain couples TRBV11-2 to TRBJ2-5; a weak D match, TRBD2 (5 bases). V was clipped by 7 bases and J by 5 bases, with 14 bases between them. The CDR3 spans 13 residues. CDR1 and CDR2 from the germline V gene are SGHAT and FQNNGV. The CDR3 spells CASTTGYSETQYF. The CDR3 DNA is TGTGCCAGCACAACGGGGTATTCGGAGACCCAGTACTTC.

V gene TRBV27 combines with J gene TRBJ2-7; TRBD2 agrees at 12 bases. The CDR3 extends over 16 amino acids. The germline V gene has CDR1 MNHEY and CDR2 SMNVEV (reference sequence). The J segment lost 7 bases and the V segment lost 5 bases, leaving 12 bases of the junction unmatched. The CDR3 DNA follows: TGTGCCAGCAGTACTTCCGGGACTAGCGGGTTGTTAGAGCAGTACTTC. It encodes CASSTSGTSGLLEQYF.

On this clone itself: Within the sample, other DNA sequences also encode this same CDR3. The chain carries TRBV4-2 and TRBJ2-3, with 8 bases that match TRBD2. The germline gives CDR1 LGHNA, CDR2 YNFKEQ. V shed 1 base and J 4 bases; nucleotides not matched to a gene: 4. The CDR3 extends over 15 amino acids. DNA for the CDR3: TGTGCCAGCAGCCAAGCGGGAGGGGGGGCAGATACGCAGTATTTT. This sequence encodes CASSQAGGGADTQYF.